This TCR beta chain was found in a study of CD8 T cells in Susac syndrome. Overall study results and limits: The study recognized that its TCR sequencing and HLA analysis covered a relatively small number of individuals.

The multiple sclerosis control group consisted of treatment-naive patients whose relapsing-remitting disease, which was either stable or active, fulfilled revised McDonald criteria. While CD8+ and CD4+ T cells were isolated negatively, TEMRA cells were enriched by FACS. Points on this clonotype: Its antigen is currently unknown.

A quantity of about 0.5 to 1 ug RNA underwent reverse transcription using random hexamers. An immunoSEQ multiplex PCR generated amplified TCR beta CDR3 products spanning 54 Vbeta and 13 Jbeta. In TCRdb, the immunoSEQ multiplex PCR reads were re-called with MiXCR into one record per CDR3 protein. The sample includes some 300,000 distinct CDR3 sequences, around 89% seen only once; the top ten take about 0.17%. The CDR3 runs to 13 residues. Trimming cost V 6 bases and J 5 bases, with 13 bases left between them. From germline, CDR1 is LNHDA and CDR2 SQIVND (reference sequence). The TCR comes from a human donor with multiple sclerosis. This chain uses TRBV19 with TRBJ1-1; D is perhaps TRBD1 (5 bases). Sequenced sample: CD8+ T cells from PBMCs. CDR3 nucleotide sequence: TGTGCCAGTAGAACCGGGGGGAATACTGAAGCTTTCTTT. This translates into CASRTGGNTEAFF. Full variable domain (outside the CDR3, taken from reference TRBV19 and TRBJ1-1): DGGITQSPKYLFRKEGQNVTLSCEQNLNHDAMYWYRQDPGQGLRLIYYSQIVNDFQKGDIAEGYSVSREKKESFPLTVTSAQKNPTAFYLCASRTGGNTEAFFGQGTRLTVV.